This T cell receptor (beta chain) was identified during a study of shared clonotypes between healthy human individuals. Whole-study context: Samples came from two female and a few male donors aged 18 to 49.

Each subset's genomic DNA was shared equally among a number of immunoSEQ plates. TCRdb's copy holds only in-frame clones and misses some; the assay was immunoSEQ multiplex PCR. The profile covers roughly 2,300,000 clones, with 92% appearing a single time and around 0.38% taken by the ten largest. In regard to this clone: Its antigen is unknown.

The study's findings and limits: Among a handful of donors, roughly 5% of naive CD4 clonotypes were found in common.

CD45RA+ naive and CD45RA-negative memory subsets were separated from CD4+ cells. Trimming removed 10 bases from V and 10 bases from J; junction bases left unmatched: 12. The V gene's germline CDR1 is LNHDA and CDR2 SQIVND (reference sequence). CDR3 length equals 13 residues. This sequence was found in a man aged 18 to 29 in good health. Some clones in this sample may be carry-over from other donors' samples. The sample consisted of naive CD4+ T cells from PBMCs. Subset here: CD45RA+ positively selected. The rearrangement uses TRBV19 and TRBJ1-4, with 7 bases that match TRBD1. In DNA form, the CDR3 reads TGTGCCACCCTTGACAGGGTGGAGGCAAAACTGTTTTTT. This encodes CATLDRVEAKLFF.